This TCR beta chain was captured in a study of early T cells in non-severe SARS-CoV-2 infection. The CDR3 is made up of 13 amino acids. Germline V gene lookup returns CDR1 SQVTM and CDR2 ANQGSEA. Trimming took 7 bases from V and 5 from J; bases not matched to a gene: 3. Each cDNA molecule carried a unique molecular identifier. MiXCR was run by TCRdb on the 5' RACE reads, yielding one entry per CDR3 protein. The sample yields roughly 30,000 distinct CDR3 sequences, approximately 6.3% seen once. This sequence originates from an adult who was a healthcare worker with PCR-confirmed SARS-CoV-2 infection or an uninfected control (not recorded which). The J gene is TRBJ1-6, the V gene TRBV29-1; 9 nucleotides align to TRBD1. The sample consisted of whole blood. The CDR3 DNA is TGCAGCGCTCGGACAGGGGATAATTCACCCCTCCACTTT. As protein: CSARTGDNSPLHF.